This T cell receptor (beta chain) was observed in a study of shared clonotypes between healthy human individuals. Trimming removed 1 base from V and 4 bases from J; junction bases left unmatched: 5. The V gene's germline CDR1 is SGHTA and CDR2 FQGNSA. The CDR3 is 16 amino acids. The sample holds many counts of this clone. Within the sample, other DNA sequences also encode this same CDR3. Running of the assay took place at deep level. The protocol was immunoSEQ multiplex PCR, while the TCRdb copy is restricted to in-frame clones and leaves out a portion. This sample has under 600,000 clones, with around 78% found just once.

This rearrangement joins TRBV7-2 to TRBJ2-1; 9 bases align to TRBD2. This sequence originates from a woman between 40 and 50 years old in good health. Some clones in this sample may be carry-over from other donors' samples. Sequencing used PBMCs. CDR3 in DNA: TGTGCCAGCAGCTTAGACGCGGGAGGGCCTTACAATGAGCAGTTCTTC. It is translated as CASSLDAGGPYNEQFF. The full variable domain, its missing parts supplied by reference TRBV7-2 and TRBJ2-1, is GAGVSQSPSNKVTEKGKDVELRCDPISGHTALYWYRQSLGQGLEFLIYFQGNSAPDKSGLPSDRFSAERTGGSVSTLTIQRTQQEDSAVYLCASSLDAGGPYNEQFFGPGTRLTVL.